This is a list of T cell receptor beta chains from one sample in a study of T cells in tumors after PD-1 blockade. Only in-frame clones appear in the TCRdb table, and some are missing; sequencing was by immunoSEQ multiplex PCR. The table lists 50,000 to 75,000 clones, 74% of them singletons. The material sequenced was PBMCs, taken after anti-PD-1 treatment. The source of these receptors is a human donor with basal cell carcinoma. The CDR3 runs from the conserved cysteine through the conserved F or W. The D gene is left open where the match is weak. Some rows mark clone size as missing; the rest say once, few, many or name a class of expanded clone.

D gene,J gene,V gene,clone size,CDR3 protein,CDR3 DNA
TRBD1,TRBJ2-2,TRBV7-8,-,CASSLDRVGTGELFF,TGTGCCAGCAGCCTCGACAGGGTCGGCACCGGGGAGCTGTTTTTT
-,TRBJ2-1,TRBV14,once,CASSRGSLYNEQFF,TGTGCCAGCAGCCGTGGGTCGCTCTACAATGAGCAGTTCTTC
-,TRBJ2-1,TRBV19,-,CASSIRGGPYNEQFF,TGTGCCAGTAGTATCCGTGGAGGGCCATACAATGAGCAGTTCTTC
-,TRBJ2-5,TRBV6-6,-,CASSYSGARGTQYF,TGTGCCAGCAGTTACTCGGGGGCGCGGGGGACCCAGTACTTC
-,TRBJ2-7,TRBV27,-,CASSLGGLYEQYF,TGTGCCAGCAGTTTAGGGGGACTCTACGAGCAGTACTTC
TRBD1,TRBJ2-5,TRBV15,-,CATSPRTGPGETQYF,TGTGCCACCAGCCCAAGGACAGGGCCAGGGGAGACCCAGTACTTC
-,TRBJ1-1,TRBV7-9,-,CASSFAGNTEAFF,TGTGCCAGCAGCTTTGCGGGGAACACTGAAGCTTTCTTT
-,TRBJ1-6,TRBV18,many,CASSPQSDNSPLHF,TGTGCCAGCTCACCCCAGTCGGATAATTCACCCCTCCACTTT
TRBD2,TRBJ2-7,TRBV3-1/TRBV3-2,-,CASSYRTSGGAGEQYF,TGTGCCAGCAGCTACCGGACTAGCGGGGGGGCCGGAGAGCAGTACTTC
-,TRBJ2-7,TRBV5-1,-,CASNLGSSYEQYF,TGCGCCAGCAACCTAGGGAGCTCCTACGAGCAGTACTTC
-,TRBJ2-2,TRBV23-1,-,CASSPDTTNTGELFF,TGCGCCAGCAGTCCGGATACAACTAACACCGGGGAGCTGTTTTTT
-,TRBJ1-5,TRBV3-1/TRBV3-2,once,CASSQVHSGQPQHF,TGTGCCAGCAGCCAAGTGCACAGTGGTCAGCCCCAGCATTTT
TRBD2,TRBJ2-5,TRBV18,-,CASSPSGAVQETQYF,TGTGCCAGCTCGCCTAGCGGGGCGGTTCAAGAGACCCAGTACTTC
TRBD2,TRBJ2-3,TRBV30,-,CAWSSWTSGGTDTQYF,TGTGCCTGGAGTTCATGGACTAGCGGGGGCACAGATACGCAGTATTTT
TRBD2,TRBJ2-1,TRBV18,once,CASSLRLAGASLSYNEQFF,TGTGCCAGCTCATTAAGACTAGCGGGGGCCTCCTTATCCTACAATGAGCAGTTCTTC
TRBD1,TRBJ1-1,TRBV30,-,CAWSVQGRGQYTEAFF,TGTGCCTGGAGTGTACAAGGGAGGGGGCAATACACTGAAGCTTTCTTT
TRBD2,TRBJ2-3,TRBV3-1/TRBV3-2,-,CASSPRLAGGRADTQYF,TGTGCCAGCAGCCCGAGACTAGCGGGGGGGCGCGCAGATACGCAGTATTTT
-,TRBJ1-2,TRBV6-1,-,CASSDHSSKGGYTF,TGTGCCAGCAGTGACCACTCGTCTAAGGGTGGCTACACCTTC
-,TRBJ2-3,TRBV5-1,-,CASSFRSSTDTQYF,TGCGCCAGCAGCTTCCGTTCTAGCACAGATACGCAGTATTTT
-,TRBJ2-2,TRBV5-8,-,CASKSLTTNTGELFF,TGTGCCAGCAAATCTCTAACAACGAACACCGGGGAGCTGTTTTTT
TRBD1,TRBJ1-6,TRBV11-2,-,CASSSGTGISSYNSPLHF,TGTGCCAGCAGCTCCGGGACAGGGATTAGCTCCTATAATTCACCCCTCCACTTT
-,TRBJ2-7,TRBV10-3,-,CAISGDPSYEQYF,TGTGCCATCAGTGGTGACCCCTCCTACGAGCAGTACTTC
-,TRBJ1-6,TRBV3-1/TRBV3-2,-,CASSYSGVNDSPLHF,TGTGCCAGCAGCTACTCGGGGGTCAACGATTCACCCCTCCACTTT
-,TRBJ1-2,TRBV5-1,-,CASSLEGPYGYTF,TGCGCCAGCAGCTTGGAGGGACCCTATGGCTACACCTTC
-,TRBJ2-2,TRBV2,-,CASSEANRPYGGELFF,TGTGCCAGCAGTGAAGCGAATAGGCCCTATGGCGGGGAGCTGTTTTTT
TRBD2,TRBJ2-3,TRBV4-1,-,CASSQRDYTDTQYF,TGCGCCAGCAGCCAACGGGACTACACAGATACGCAGTATTTT
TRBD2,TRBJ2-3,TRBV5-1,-,CASSRLAGGSTDTQYF,TGCGCCAGCAGCCGGTTGGCGGGGGGTAGCACAGATACGCAGTATTTT
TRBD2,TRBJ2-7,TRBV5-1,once,CASSQRGGWEQYF,TGCGCCAGCAGCCAACGCGGGGGGTGGGAGCAGTACTTC
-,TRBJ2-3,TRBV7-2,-,CASSRDSTDTQYF,TGTGCCAGCAGCCGCGACAGCACAGATACGCAGTATTTT
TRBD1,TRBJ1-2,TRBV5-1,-,CASSFAGGDYGYTF,TGCGCCAGCAGCTTCGCAGGGGGCGACTATGGCTACACCTTC
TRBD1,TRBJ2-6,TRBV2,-,CASSGQPSGANVLTF,TGTGCCAGCTCGGGACAGCCCTCTGGGGCCAACGTCCTGACTTTC
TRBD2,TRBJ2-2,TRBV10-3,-,CAISEFTSGGTGELFF,TGTGCCATCAGTGAGTTTACTAGCGGGGGCACCGGGGAGCTGTTTTTT
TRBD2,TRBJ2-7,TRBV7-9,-,CASSLGLDWLQAQYEQYF,TGTGCCAGCAGCTTGGGACTAGATTGGCTACAGGCGCAATACGAGCAGTACTTC
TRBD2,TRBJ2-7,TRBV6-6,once,CASTPGGTYEQYF,TGTGCCAGCACCCCGGGAGGAACCTACGAGCAGTACTTC
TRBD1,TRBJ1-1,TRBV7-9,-,CASSRTGGRENTEAFF,TGTGCCAGCAGCCGGACAGGGGGGAGGGAGAACACTGAAGCTTTCTTT
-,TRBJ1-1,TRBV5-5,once,CASSLDSGAASGAFF,TGTGCCAGCAGCTTGGATAGTGGGGCAGCCTCTGGGGCTTTCTTT
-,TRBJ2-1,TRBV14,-,CASSPHPDNEQFF,TGTGCCAGCAGCCCCCACCCGGACAATGAGCAGTTCTTC
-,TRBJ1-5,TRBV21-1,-,CASSKEGGARSPGSNQPQHF,TGTGCCAGCAGCAAAGAGGGGGGGGCGCGGAGCCCAGGGAGCAATCAGCCCCAGCATTTT
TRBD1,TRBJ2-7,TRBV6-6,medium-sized,CASKQGSSGEQYF,TGTGCCAGCAAACAGGGGTCCTCGGGCGAGCAGTACTTC
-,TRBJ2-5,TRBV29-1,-,CSVETNPGRETQYF,TGCAGCGTCGAGACTAACCCGGGGAGAGAGACCCAGTACTTC
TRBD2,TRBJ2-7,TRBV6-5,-,CASSPTSGGTYEQYF,TGTGCCAGCAGTCCGACTAGCGGGGGAACCTACGAGCAGTACTTC
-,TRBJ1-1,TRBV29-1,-,CSVDIGQNTEAFF,TGCAGCGTTGATATAGGGCAGAACACTGAAGCTTTCTTT
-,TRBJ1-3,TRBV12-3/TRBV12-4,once,CASSSGSGNTIYF,TGTGCCAGCAGTTCAGGGTCCGGAAACACCATATATTTT
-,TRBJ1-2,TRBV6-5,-,CASNPGQGNFLGYTF,TGTGCCAGCAATCCGGGACAAGGGAACTTTCTAGGCTACACCTTC
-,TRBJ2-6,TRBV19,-,CASSTGLSGANVLTF,TGTGCCAGTAGTACCGGGTTGTCTGGGGCCAACGTCCTGACTTTC
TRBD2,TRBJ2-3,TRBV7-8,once,CASSPLAGSTDTQYF,TGTGCCAGCAGCCCGTTAGCGGGGAGCACAGATACGCAGTATTTT
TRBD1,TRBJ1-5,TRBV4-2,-,CASSVPGTGVGQPQHF,TGTGCCAGCAGCGTACCCGGGACAGGGGTAGGTCAGCCCCAGCATTTT
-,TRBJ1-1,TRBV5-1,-,CASSRLTGQGTEAFF,TGCGCCAGCAGCCGTCTTACAGGGCAGGGTACTGAAGCTTTCTTT
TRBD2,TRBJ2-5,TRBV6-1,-,CASSEPGTIQETQYF,TGTGCCAGCAGTGAGCCCGGGACTATCCAAGAGACCCAGTACTTC
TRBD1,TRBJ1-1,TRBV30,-,CAARTGNTEAFF,TGTGCCGCTCGGACAGGGAACACTGAAGCTTTCTTT
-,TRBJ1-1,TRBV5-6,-,CASSRGSTEAFF,TGTGCCAGCAGCCGGGGGTCTACTGAAGCTTTCTTT
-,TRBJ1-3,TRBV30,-,CAWDTRGNTIYF,TGTGCCTGGGACACTCGGGGAAACACCATATATTTT
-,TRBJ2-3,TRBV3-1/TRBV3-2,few,CASSQGEGAEYF,TGTGCCAGCAGCCAAGGAGAGGGCGCGGAGTATTTT
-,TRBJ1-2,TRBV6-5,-,CASSYSSTNYGYTF,TGTGCCAGCAGTTACTCGTCGACTAACTATGGCTACACCTTC
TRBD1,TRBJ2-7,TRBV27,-,CASSPGGLSSYEQYF,TGTGCCAGCAGCCCAGGGGGATTAAGCTCCTACGAGCAGTACTTC